This T cell receptor beta chain was found in a study of tumor-infiltrating lymphocytes in primary liver carcinoma. Scientists recovered RNA and DNA together from roughly 21-30 mg of unsorted bulk tissue. Surgical resection was used to treat these primary liver carcinoma patients. The authors made TCR beta cDNA from roughly 480 ng total RNA with a constant-region primer. Each TCR beta library was derived from three nested multiplex PCR rounds that employed slightly modified ARM-PCR. The opening two PCR rounds, approximately 10 cycles each, paired TRBV1-TRBV30 forward primers with a C-beta reverse primer. Each CDR3 protein is one row after TCRdb ran MiXCR on the multiplex PCR reads. This sample yields 55,000 to 65,000 distinct CDR3 sequences, of which less than 75% are seen a single time; roughly three fifths belongs to the top ten. The length of the CDR3 is 15 residues. Germline loops: CDR1 SGHAT, CDR2 FQDESV (reference sequence).

Study results and limitations: Presence in all five tumor regions was observed for only about 7.5-24% of top clones.

Concerning this clonotype itself: Its specificity is not known. One junction end disagrees with the germline gene, perhaps due to a read error.

The source is a man in his forties with primary liver carcinoma and hepatitis B virus infection. What was sequenced was liver tumor tissue from sampling region 2. Documented subset: tumor region T2, inferior pole. The genes are TRBV11-1 and TRBJ2-7; 9 nucleotides match TRBD2. CDR3 coding DNA: TGTGCCAGCAACTTTCTAGCGGGATCCTCCTACGACCAGTACTTC. Its protein product is CASNFLAGSSYDQYF.